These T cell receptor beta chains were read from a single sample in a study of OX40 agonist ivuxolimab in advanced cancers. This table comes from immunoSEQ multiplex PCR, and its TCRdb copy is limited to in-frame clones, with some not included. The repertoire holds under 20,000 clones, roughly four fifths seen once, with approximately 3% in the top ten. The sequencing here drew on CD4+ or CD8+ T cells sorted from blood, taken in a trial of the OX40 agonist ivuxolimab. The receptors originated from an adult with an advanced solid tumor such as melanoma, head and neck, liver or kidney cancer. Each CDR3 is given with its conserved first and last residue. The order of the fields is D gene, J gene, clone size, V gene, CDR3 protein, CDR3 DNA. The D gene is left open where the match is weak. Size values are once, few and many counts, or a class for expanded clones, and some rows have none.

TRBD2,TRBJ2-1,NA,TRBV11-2,CASSPRLAGVYNEQFF,TGTGCCAGCAGCCCTAGACTAGCGGGAGTGTACAATGAGCAGTTCTTC
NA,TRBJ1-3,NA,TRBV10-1,CASSRDFGNTIYF,TGCGCCAGCAGCCGGGACTTTGGAAACACCATATATTTT
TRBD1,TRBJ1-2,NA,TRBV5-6,CASSLGTGRTGYTF,TGTGCCAGCAGCTTGGGGACAGGGAGAACGGGCTACACCTTC
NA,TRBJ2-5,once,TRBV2,CASSDPASIQETQYF,TGTGCCAGCAGTGATCCGGCCTCTATCCAAGAGACCCAGTACTTC
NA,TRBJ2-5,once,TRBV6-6,CASSLTSGETQYF,TGTGCCAGCAGCCTTACGTCGGGGGAGACCCAGTACTTC
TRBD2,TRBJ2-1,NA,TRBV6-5,CASSRSASGGNEQFF,TGTGCCAGCAGCCGCTCGGCTAGCGGGGGAAATGAGCAGTTCTTC
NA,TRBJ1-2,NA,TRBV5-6,CASRMDPSRGYTF,TGTGCCAGCAGAATGGACCCCTCGAGGGGCTACACCTTC
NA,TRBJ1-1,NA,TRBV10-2,CASHTQGRNTEAFF,TGCGCCAGCCATACACAGGGTCGGAACACTGAAGCTTTCTTT
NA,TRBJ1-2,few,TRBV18,CASQTQGMAGYTF,TGTGCCAGCCAGACCCAGGGAATGGCTGGCTACACCTTC
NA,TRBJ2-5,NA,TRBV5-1,CASSLVAGVETQYF,TGCGCCAGCAGCTTGGTGGCAGGGGTTGAGACCCAGTACTTC
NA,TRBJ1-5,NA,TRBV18,CASSPRADSNQPQHF,TGTGCCAGCTCACCACGGGCAGATAGCAATCAGCCCCAGCATTTT
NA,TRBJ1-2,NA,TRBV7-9,CASSPEAGKNGYTF,TGTGCCAGCAGCCCCGAGGCAGGGAAGAATGGCTACACCTTC
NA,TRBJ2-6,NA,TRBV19,CASSSLDRPGVLFAGANVLTF,TGTGCCAGTAGTAGCTTGGACCGGCCGGGTGTGCTTTTCGCCGGGGCCAACGTCCTGACTTTC
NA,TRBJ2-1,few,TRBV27,CASKALRGARNEQFF,TGTGCCAGCAAGGCCCTACGGGGGGCTAGAAATGAGCAGTTCTTC
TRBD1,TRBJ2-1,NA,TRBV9,CASSALRGHYNEQFF,TGTGCCAGCAGCGCTCTCAGGGGGCACTACAATGAGCAGTTCTTC
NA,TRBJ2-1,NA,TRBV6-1,CASSEAGRSNEQFF,TGTGCCAGCAGTGAAGCCGGGAGAAGCAATGAGCAGTTCTTC
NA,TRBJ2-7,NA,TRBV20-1,CSARLGVEQYF,TGCAGTGCTAGATTGGGGGTCGAGCAGTACTTC
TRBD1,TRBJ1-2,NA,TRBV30,CAWVRDRGNYGYTF,TGTGCCTGGGTCCGGGACAGGGGGAACTATGGCTACACCTTC
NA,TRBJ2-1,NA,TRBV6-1,CASSERGNEQFF,TGTGCCAGCAGTGAACGGGGTAATGAGCAGTTCTTC
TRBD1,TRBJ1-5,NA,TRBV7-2,CASSLVAGQFNQPQHF,TGTGCCAGCAGCTTAGTTGCGGGACAGTTCAATCAGCCCCAGCATTTT
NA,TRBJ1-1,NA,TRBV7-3,CASSFDPNTEAFF,TGTGCCAGCAGCTTCGATCCGAACACTGAAGCTTTCTTT
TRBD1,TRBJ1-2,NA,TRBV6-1,CASSRAGQGADGYTF,TGTGCCAGCAGTAGGGCGGGACAGGGGGCGGATGGCTACACCTTC
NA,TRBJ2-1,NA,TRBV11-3,CASSPGRSYNEQFF,TGTGCCAGCAGCCCAGGGCGCTCCTACAATGAGCAGTTCTTC
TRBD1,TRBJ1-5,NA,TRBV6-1,CASKPTGRQPQHF,TGTGCCAGCAAACCGACAGGGCGCCAGCCCCAGCATTTT
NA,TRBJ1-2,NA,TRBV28,CASSLGGANYGYTF,TGTGCCAGCAGTTTAGGGGGGGCTAACTATGGCTACACCTTC
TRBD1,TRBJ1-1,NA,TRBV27,CASSLRRPGGNTEAFF,TGTGCCAGCAGTTTAAGAAGGCCAGGGGGGAACACTGAAGCTTTCTTT
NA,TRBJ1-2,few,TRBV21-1,CASSKPRDFYGYTF,TGTGCCAGCAGCAAACCCCGGGACTTCTATGGCTACACCTTC
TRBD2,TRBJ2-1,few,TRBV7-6,CASSSRGLAGGGNEQFF,TGTGCCAGCAGCTCTCGGGGGCTAGCGGGAGGAGGCAATGAGCAGTTCTTC
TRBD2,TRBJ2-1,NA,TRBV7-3,CASSSTGTTIEQFF,TGTGCCAGCAGCTCGACCGGGACTACCATTGAGCAGTTCTTC
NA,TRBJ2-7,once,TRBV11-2,CASSFSAAYEQYF,TGTGCCAGCAGCTTTTCCGCGGCCTACGAGCAGTACTTC
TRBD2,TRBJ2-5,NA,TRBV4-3,CASSQDRGLAGVETQYF,TGCGCCAGCAGCCAAGATCGGGGACTAGCGGGGGTGGAGACCCAGTACTTC
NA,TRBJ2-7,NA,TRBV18,CASSPGHFGYEQYF,TGTGCCAGCTCACCAGGTCACTTCGGATACGAGCAGTACTTC
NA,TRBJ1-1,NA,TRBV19,CASSIAHRLNTEAFF,TGTGCCAGTAGTATCGCCCACAGGTTGAACACTGAAGCTTTCTTT
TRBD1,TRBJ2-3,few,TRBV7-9,CASSLRTGGAADTQYF,TGTGCCAGCAGCCTGCGGACAGGGGGCGCGGCAGATACGCAGTATTTT
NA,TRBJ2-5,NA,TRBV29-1,CSVDSGAPETQYF,TGCAGCGTTGATTCAGGGGCCCCAGAGACCCAGTACTTC